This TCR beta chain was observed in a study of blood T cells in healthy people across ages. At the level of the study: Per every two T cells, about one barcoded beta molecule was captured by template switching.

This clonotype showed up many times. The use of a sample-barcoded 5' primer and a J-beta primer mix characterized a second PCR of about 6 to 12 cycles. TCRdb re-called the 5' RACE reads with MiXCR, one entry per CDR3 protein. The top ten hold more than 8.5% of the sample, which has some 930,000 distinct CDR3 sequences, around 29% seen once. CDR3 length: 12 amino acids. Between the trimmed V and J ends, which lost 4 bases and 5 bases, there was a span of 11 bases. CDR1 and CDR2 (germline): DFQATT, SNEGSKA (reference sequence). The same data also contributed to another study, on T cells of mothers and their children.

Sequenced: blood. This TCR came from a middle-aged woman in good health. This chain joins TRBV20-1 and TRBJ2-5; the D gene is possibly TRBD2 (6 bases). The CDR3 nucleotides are TGCAGTGCTACCCCGGGGGAGGAGACCCAGTACTTC. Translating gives CSATPGEETQYF.